This T cell receptor beta chain was profiled in a study of spatial heterogeneity in lung cancer. Across the whole study: Donors were some 72 untreated early-stage non-small cell lung cancer patients. Beta-chain sequences consistently outnumbered alpha-chain sequences in detection.

This clonotype was detected many times. On each TCR cDNA molecule, a unique molecular identifier was present. TCRdb recomputed calls from the 5' RACE reads with MiXCR, one row per CDR3 protein. The sample lists around 100,000 distinct CDR3 sequences; 10% to 12% were seen once. Indicated time point: blood at routine non-recurrence follow-up after resection. Whole RNA obtained from tumor, nontumor lung or frozen PBMC underwent sequencing without sorting. The sequence was collected from a female donor with early-stage non-small cell lung cancer. This specimen was PBMCs, taken at follow-up.

The CDR3 spells CASSPSSIGLSNNEQFF. The CDR3 nucleotides read TGTGCCAGCAGCCCAAGCTCAATCGGACTCTCGAATAATGAGCAGTTCTTC. The chain carries TRBV6-5 and TRBJ2-1; a weak D match, TRBD2 (5 bases). The CDR3 loop spans 17 amino acids. V was pared by 6 bases and J by 7 bases, with 25 bases between. CDR1 and CDR2 (germline): MNHEY, SVGAGI.